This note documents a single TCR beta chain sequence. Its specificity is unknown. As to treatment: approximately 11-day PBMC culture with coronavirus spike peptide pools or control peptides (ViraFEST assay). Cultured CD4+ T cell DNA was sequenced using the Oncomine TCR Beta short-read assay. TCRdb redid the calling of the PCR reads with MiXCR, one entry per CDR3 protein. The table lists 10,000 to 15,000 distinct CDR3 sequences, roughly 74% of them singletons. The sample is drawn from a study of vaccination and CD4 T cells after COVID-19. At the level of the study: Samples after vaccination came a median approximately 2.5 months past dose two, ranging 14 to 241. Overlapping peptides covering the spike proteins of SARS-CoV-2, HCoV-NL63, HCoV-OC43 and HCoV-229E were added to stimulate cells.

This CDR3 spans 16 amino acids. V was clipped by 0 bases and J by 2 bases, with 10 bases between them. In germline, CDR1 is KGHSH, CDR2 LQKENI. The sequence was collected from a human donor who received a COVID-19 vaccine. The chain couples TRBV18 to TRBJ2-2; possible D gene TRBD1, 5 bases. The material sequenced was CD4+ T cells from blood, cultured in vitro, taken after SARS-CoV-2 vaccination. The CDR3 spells CASSPPIQGNTGELFF. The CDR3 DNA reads TGTGCCAGCTCACCACCGATCCAGGGTAACACCGGGGAGCTGTTTTTT.